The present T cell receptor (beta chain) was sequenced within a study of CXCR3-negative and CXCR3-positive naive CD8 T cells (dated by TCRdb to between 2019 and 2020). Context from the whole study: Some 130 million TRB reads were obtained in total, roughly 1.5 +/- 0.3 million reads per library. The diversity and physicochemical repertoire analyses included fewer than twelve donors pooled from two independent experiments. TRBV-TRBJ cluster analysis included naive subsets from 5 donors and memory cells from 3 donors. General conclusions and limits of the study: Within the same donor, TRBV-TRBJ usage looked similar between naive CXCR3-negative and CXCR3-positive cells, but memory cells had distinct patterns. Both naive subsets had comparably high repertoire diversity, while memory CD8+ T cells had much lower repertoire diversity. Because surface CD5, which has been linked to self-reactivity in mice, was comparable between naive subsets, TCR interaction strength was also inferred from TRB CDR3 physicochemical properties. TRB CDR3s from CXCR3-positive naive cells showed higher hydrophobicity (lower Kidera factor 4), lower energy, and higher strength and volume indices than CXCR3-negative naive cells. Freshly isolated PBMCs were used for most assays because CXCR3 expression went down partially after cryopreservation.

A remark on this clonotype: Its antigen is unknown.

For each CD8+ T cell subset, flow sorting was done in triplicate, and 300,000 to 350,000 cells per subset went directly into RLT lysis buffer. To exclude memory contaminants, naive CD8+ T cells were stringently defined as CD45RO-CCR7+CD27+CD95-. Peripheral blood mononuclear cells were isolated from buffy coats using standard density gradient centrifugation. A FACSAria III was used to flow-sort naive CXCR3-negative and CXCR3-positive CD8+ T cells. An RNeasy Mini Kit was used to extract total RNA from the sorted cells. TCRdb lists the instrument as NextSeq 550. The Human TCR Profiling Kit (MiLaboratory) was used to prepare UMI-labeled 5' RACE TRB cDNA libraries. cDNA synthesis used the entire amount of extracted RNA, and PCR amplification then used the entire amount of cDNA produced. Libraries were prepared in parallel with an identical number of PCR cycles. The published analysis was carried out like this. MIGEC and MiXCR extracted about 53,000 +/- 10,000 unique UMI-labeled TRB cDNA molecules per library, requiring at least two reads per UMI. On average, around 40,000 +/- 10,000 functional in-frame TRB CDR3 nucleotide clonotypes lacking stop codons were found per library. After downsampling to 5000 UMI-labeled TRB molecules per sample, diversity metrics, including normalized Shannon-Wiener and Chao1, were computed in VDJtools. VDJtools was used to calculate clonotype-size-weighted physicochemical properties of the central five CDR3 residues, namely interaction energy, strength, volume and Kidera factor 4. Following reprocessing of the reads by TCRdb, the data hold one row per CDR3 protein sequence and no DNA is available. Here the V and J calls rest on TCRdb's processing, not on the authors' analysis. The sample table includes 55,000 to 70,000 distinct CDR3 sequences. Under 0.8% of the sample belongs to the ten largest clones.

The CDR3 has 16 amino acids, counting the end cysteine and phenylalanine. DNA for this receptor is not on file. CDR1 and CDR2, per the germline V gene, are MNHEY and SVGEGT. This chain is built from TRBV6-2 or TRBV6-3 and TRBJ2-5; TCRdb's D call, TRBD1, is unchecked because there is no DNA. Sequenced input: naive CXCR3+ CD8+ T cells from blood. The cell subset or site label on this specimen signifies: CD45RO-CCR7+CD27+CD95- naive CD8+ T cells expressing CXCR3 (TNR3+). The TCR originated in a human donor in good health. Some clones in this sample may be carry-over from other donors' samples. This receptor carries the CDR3 CASSYEEDRGGETQYF.